One and the same sample provided the 6 T cell receptor beta chains below, sequenced in a study of Graves' ophthalmopathy and Graves' hyperthyroidism. RNA transcripts served as template for amplifying TCR beta CDR3 sequences. HTBI primers were employed in first-round RT-PCR, then a second-round multiplex PCR followed. Each CDR3 protein gets one entry after TCRdb re-called the multiplex PCR reads with MiXCR. This table holds 300,000 to 400,000 distinct CDR3 sequences, roughly 17% found once. The sequenced material came from peripheral blood. These receptors originate from an adult man with Graves' ophthalmopathy.

This clonotype was detected many times. This rearrangement joins TRBV6-2 or TRBV6-3 to TRBJ1-3, with 8 bases lining up with TRBD1. Germline V lookup: CDR1 MNHEY, CDR2 SVGEGT. The CDR3 is 18 residues long. The J segment lost 0 bases and the V segment lost 0 bases, leaving 7 bases of the junction unmatched. The CDR3 protein is CASSYSIRGPRSGNTIYF. CDR3 nucleotide sequence: TGTGCCAGCAGTTACTCGATCAGGGGGCCTCGCTCTGGAAACACCATATATTTT.

This clonotype appeared many times. This chain uses TRBV12-3 or TRBV12-4 with TRBJ1-1, with D unresolved. The CDR3 extends over 14 amino acids. Trimming removed 5 bases from V and 0 bases from J, with 10 bases in between. Written as DNA, the CDR3 is TGTGCCAGCAGTCCCAGTATGATGAACACTGAAGCTTTCTTT. Translating gives CASSPSMMNTEAFF.

This clonotype was observed at least ten times. The chain has TRBV6-5 and TRBJ1-6, with D uncertain. This CDR3 has 14 residues. Trimming pared 6 bases from V and 3 bases from J, leaving 9 bases between. The germline V gene has CDR1 MNHEY and CDR2 SVGAGI. This CDR3 reads CASSLDGYNSPLHF. The CDR3 DNA follows: TGTGCCAGCAGCCTGGACGGCTATAATTCACCCCTCCACTTT.

In its sample, this clonotype was seen many times. This chain connects TRBV25-1 to TRBJ2-5, with D unclear. Trimming took off 4 bases at V and 0 bases at J, with 9 bases between the two ends. CDR1 is MGHDK and CDR2 is SYGVNS in the germline V gene. This CDR3 is 14 amino acids long. The CDR3 region is CASSVSAYQETQYF. In DNA form, the CDR3 reads TGTGCCAGCAGTGTATCCGCGTACCAAGAGACCCAGTACTTC. Combining the CDR3 with reference TRBV25-1 and TRBJ2-5 gives the whole variable domain EADIYQTPRYLVIGTGKKITLECSQTMGHDKMYWYQQDPGMELHLIHYSYGVNSTEKGDLSSESTVSRIRTEHFPLTLESARPSHTSQYLCASSVSAYQETQYFGPGTRLLVL.

This clonotype was seen many times. J is TRBJ1-2 and V is TRBV2; D not resolved. CDR1 and CDR2 from the germline V gene are SNHLY and FYNNEI. V shed 3 bases and J shed 6 bases, with 11 bases lying between them. This CDR3 spans 13 amino acids. The CDR3, as DNA: TGTGCCAGCAGTGAGTGGTTGGTGAATGGCTACACCTTC. Protein: CASSEWLVNGYTF.

This clonotype has a count of ten or more. The gene calls are TRBV7-8 and TRBJ2-7; tentative D call: TRBD2 (6 bases). This CDR3 has 13 amino acids. The germline CDR1 and CDR2 sequences are SGHVS and FQNEAQ. Trimming cost V 5 bases and J 2 bases, with 10 bases left between them. The CDR3 sequence is CASSRDFAYEQYF. The CDR3 DNA reads as TGTGCCAGCAGCCGGGACTTCGCCTACGAGCAGTACTTC.